Listed below are T cell receptor beta chains from one sample, sequenced in a study of response to subunit inactivated influenza vaccine. TCRdb itself ran the RT-PCR reads through MiXCR, one entry per CDR3 protein. This sample has fewer than 800,000 distinct CDR3 sequences, with approximately 14% found just once. This sample comprised PBMCs from blood, obtained about 11 days after vaccination. These receptors all come from a man in his fifties who received an inactivated influenza vaccine. Each CDR3 is given with its conserved first and last residue. Each record gives: V gene, J gene, clone size, D gene, CDR3 DNA, CDR3 protein. The D gene is left open where the match is weak. Clone size appears in some rows only: once, few, many, or a class for an expanded clone.

>TRBV6-2/TRBV6-3|TRBJ2-5|few|TRBD1
TGTGCCAGCAGTTCGAGACAGGGGGCGAATCGAGAGACCCAGTACTTC
CASSSRQGANRETQYF
>TRBV27|TRBJ2-1|few|NA
TGTGCCAGCAGTTTATTAGGAGAAGAGCAGTTCTTC
CASSLLGEEQFF
>TRBV6-2/TRBV6-3|TRBJ1-2|NA|NA
TGTGCCAGCAGCCGGGACTCCGATAACTATGGCTACACCTTC
CASSRDSDNYGYTF
>TRBV6-2/TRBV6-3|TRBJ2-7|few|NA
TGTGCCAGCAGAGCGGAATCCTCCTACGAGCAGTACTTC
CASRAESSYEQYF
>TRBV4-1|TRBJ2-5|NA|NA
TGCGCCAGCAGCCCCCGCGGGTACCAAGAGACCCAGTACTTC
CASSPRGYQETQYF
>TRBV11-1|TRBJ2-3|NA|TRBD1
TGTGCCAGCAGCCCAACCGGGACAGGGGGACGGCGGAGGCCAGATACGCAGTATTTT
CASSPTGTGGRRRPDTQYF
>TRBV2|TRBJ2-1|few|TRBD1
TGTGCCAGCGCCCTGACAGGGGGCATTTCCTACAATGAGCAGTTCTTC
CASALTGGISYNEQFF
>TRBV15|TRBJ2-2|NA|NA
TGTGCCAGAGGGGGTAACACCGGGGAGCTGTTTTTT
CARGGNTGELFF
>TRBV20-1|TRBJ2-5|NA|TRBD2
TGCAGTGCTAGAGATCTGGCGGGGGGTGAGACCCAGTACTTC
CSARDLAGGETQYF
>TRBV29-1|TRBJ2-7|NA|NA
TGCGGGGTGGGGGGACAGAGGTCCTACGAGCAGTACTTC
CGVGGQRSYEQYF
>TRBV11-2|TRBJ2-7|NA|TRBD1
TGTGCCAGCAGCTTCGGATACAGGGGCGAGCAGTACTTC
CASSFGYRGEQYF
>TRBV10-3|TRBJ1-1|NA|TRBD1
TGTGCCATCAGCCTTGCATCAGGGGGCGGCTCTGAAGCTTTCTTT
CAISLASGGGSEAFF
>TRBV19|TRBJ2-1|few|TRBD2
TGTGCCAGTAGTATAGTCGGAATAGCGGGAGGGCCAGTCTCCTACAATGAGCAGTTCTTC
CASSIVGIAGGPVSYNEQFF
>TRBV9|TRBJ2-3|NA|TRBD2
TGTGCCAGCAGCGAAGCCGGGACTAGCAGCTCCAGCACAGATACGCAGTATTTT
CASSEAGTSSSSTDTQYF
>TRBV7-2|TRBJ2-7|few|TRBD2
TGTGCCAGCAGCTTAATAGCGGGAGAGGCCTACGAGCAGTACTTC
CASSLIAGEAYEQYF
>TRBV20-1|TRBJ2-2|NA|TRBD2
TGCAGTGCTAGAGCCTCGTCGGGAGGTGCCGGGGAGCTGTTTTTT
CSARASSGGAGELFF
>TRBV12-3/TRBV12-4|TRBJ1-1|few|TRBD1
TGTGCCAGTAAGACAGGGCCCGGTGAAGCTTTCTTT
CASKTGPGEAFF
>TRBV12-3/TRBV12-4|TRBJ1-1|few|NA
TGTGCCAGCACCGAAACCTCTTTGAACACTGAAGCTTTCTTT
CASTETSLNTEAFF